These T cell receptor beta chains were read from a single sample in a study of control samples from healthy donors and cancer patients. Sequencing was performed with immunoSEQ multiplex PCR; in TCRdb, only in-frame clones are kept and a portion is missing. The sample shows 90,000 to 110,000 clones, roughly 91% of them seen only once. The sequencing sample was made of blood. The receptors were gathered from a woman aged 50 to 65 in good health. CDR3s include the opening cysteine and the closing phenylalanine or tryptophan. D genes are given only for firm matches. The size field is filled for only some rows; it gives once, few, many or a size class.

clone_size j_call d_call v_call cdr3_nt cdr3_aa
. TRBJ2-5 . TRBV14 TGTGCCAGCAGCCAACCCAGGGGAGTAGAGACCCAGTACTTC CASSQPRGVETQYF
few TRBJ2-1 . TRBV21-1 TGTGCCAGCAGCAAAGCCGATGAAAGCAAGGTCGGACTAGAGAGTAGCAATGAGCAGTTCTTC CASSKADESKVGLESSNEQFF
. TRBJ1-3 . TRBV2 TGTGCCAGCAGCCGGGACGGAACTCTCTCTGGAAACACCATATATTTT CASSRDGTLSGNTIYF
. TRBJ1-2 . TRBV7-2 TGTGCCAGCAGCCCCCAGTTATCCGGCTACACCTTC CASSPQLSGYTF
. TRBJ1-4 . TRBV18 TGTGCCAGCTCACTCGGGACATCTAATGAAAAACTGTTTTTT CASSLGTSNEKLFF
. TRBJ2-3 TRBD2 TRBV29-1 TGCAGCGTTGAGGGAGGGCCCCTCTACACAGATACGCAGTATTTT CSVEGGPLYTDTQYF
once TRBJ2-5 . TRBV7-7 TGTGCCAGCAGCCCCGAAGGGGGGGTGATAGGGACCCAGTACTTC CASSPEGGVIGTQYF
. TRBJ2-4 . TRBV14 TGTGCCAGCAGCCTGCAGGGAGGCAAAAACATTCAGTACTTC CASSLQGGKNIQYF
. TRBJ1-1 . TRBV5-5 TGTGCCAGCATCCTGGGGGGCCCCACTGAAGCTTTCTTT CASILGGPTEAFF
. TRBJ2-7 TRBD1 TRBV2 TGTGCCAGCAGAGGGGGACAGGGCGAGTACGAGCAGTACTTC CASRGGQGEYEQYF
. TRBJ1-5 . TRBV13 TGTGCCAGCAGCTTAAGGCAGCTCGACAATCAGCCCCAGCATTTT CASSLRQLDNQPQHF
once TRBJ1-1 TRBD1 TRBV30 TGTGCCCTCAGGGGGCGCGGGTTCACTGAAGCTTTCTTT CALRGRGFTEAFF
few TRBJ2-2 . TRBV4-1 TGCGCCAGCAGCCAAGTTGTATCTGCGGCTATTTCGTCCGGGGAGCTGTTTTTT CASSQVVSAAISSGELFF
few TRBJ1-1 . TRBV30 TGTGCCTGGACGTGGGCGAACACTGAAGCTTTCTTT CAWTWANTEAFF
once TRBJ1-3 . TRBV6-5 TGTGCCAGCAGTCTTTACCTATCGACTGGAAACACCATATATTTT CASSLYLSTGNTIYF
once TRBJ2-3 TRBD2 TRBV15 TGTGCCACCAGCAGAGGCGGAGCGGGAGTTGGGGATACGCAGTATTTT CATSRGGAGVGDTQYF
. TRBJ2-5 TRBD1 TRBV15 TGTGCCACCAGCAGCCCCGGGACAGGAAAAGAGACCCAGTACTTC CATSSPGTGKETQYF
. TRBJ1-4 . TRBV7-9 TGTGCCAGCAGCTTAGATTTGGGTCCTAATGAAAAACTGTTTTTT CASSLDLGPNEKLFF
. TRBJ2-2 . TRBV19 TGTGCCAGTAGCCGGGACGGCAACACCGGGGAGCTGTTTTTT CASSRDGNTGELFF
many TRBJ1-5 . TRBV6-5 TGTGCCAGCAGTAAACAGGGTCATCAGCCCCAGCATTTT CASSKQGHQPQHF
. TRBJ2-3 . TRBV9 TGTGCCAGCAGCGCTCGTCCAGTAACAGATACGCAGTATTTT CASSARPVTDTQYF
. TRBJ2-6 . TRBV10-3 TGTGCCATAAGGGCGAGCTCTGGGGCCAACGTCCTGACTTTC CAIRASSGANVLTF
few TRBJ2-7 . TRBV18 TGTGCCAGCTCACCACCGAGTAGCCCCGAGCAGTACTTC CASSPPSSPEQYF
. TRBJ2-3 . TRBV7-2 TGTGCCAGCAGCTTAGTTGACAGGCTGAGCACAGATACGCAGTATTTT CASSLVDRLSTDTQYF
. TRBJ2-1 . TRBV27 TGTGCCAGCAGTTTAGGAAGGAATGAGCAGTTCTTC CASSLGRNEQFF
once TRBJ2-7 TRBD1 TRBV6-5 TGTGCCAGCACCCCCATACAGACAGGGGCCTACGAGCAGTACTTC CASTPIQTGAYEQYF
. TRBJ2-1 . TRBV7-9 TGTGCCAGCAGCTTAGCGACCGGACTGATTACAAGGGGGTTCTTC CASSLATGLITRGFF